This TCR beta chain was observed in a study of shared clonotypes between healthy human individuals. For the study at large: Per-donor plates numbered three CD4 naive, three CD4 memory, two CD8 naive and one CD8 memory. Overall study findings and caveats: Naive subsets generally exceeded memory subsets in estimated richness.

Of note for this clone: Its antigen is not known.

Negatively enriched CD4+ T cells were divided by CD45RA into naive and memory. The CDR3 is 11 residues long. Germline V CDR1 and CDR2: SGHTA, FQGTGA. Trimming removed 5 bases at V and 8 bases at J, with 7 bases between. About 33,000 T cell genomes (about 0.2 ug DNA) went into each sorted-subset replicate. The data were produced by immunoSEQ multiplex PCR, yet TCRdb's version contains in-frame clones alone and is incomplete. Of around 2.5 million clones in the sample, 93% are singletons; the top ten hold approximately 0.36%. J is TRBJ2-1 and V is TRBV7-3; maybe TRBD2 (5 bases). The sequenced sample was naive CD4+ T cells from PBMCs. The subset is: CD45RA+ positively selected. The sequence derives from a man aged 18-30 years in good health. Some clones in this sample may be carry-over from other donors' samples. The CDR3 sequence is CASSAGDEQFF. The CDR3, as DNA: TGTGCCAGCAGCGCCGGGGATGAGCAGTTCTTC.